The next 25 T cell receptor beta chains were all read from a single sample in a study of shared clonotypes between healthy human individuals. TCRdb's table, derived via immunoSEQ multiplex PCR, lists solely in-frame clones and lacks some. This sample carries approximately 2.1 million clones, 85% to 95% of them seen once, and the ten largest clones take 0.39%. Sequencing was performed on naive CD4+ T cells from PBMCs. As to subset: CD45RA+ positively selected. The receptors were gathered from a man younger than 35 in good health. Some clones in this sample may be carry-over from other donors' samples.

This clone was observed a handful of times. The chain carries TRBV7-2 and TRBJ2-2; maybe TRBD1 (6 bases). Germline CDR1 and CDR2: SGHTA and FQGNSA. This CDR3 is built from 15 residues. V was shortened by 3 bases and J by 1 base, with 9 bases between the two germline ends. The CDR3 sequence: CASSFDRRNTGELFF. As DNA, the CDR3 is TGTGCCAGCAGCTTTGACAGGAGGAACACCGGGGAGCTGTTTTTT.

As to this clone: The junction shows a germline mismatch at one end, possibly a read error. The chain employs TRBV28 and TRBJ2-7, with 8 nucleotides matching TRBD2. CDR3 length equals 15 residues. Per germline, CDR1 MDHEN and CDR2 SYDVKM. In nucleotides, the CDR3 is TGTGCCAGCAGTTCATCCGGGACCCCCTTGAGAGCGGGAGCCTTC. Translated: CASSSSGTPLRAGAF.

The chain uses TRBV10-3 and TRBJ1-1; weak D call: TRBD1 (5 bases). The V and J ends lost 0 bases and 5 bases respectively, with 13 bases between them. Looked up from germline, CDR1 is ENHRY and CDR2 is SYGVKD. The CDR3 consists of 15 residues. The CDR3 is CAISESGEAGTEAFF. The CDR3 nucleotides read TGTGCCATCAGTGAGTCAGGGGAAGCGGGGACTGAAGCTTTCTTT.

The chain couples TRBV21-1 to TRBJ2-5; TRBD1 is taken as the D call from the table, unchecked against the DNA. TRBV21-1 is a pseudogene. The CDR3 extends over 15 amino acids. CDR3 bases: TGTGCCAGCAGCAACAAAGGACAGGGGGACGAGACCCAGTACTTC. Translation gives CASSNKGQGDETQYF.

This clone was counted only a few times. This chain connects TRBV4-2 to TRBJ1-5, with D possibly matching TRBD1 (5 bases). Germline V lookup: CDR1 LGHNA, CDR2 YNFKEQ. The CDR3 consists of 13 residues. The germline V and J ends were trimmed by 4 bases and 6 bases, with 10 bases remaining between them. As DNA, the CDR3 is TGTGCCAGCAGCCCACGCCAGGGTCAGCCCCAGCATTTT. Translated: CASSPRQGQPQHF.

This clone was seen just once. The V call is TRBV6-5, the J call TRBJ2-5; D assignment may be TRBD1 or TRBD2 (7 bases each). In germline, CDR1 is MNHEY, CDR2 SVGAGI. The CDR3 sequence is 14 residues long. V was pared by 2 bases and J by 7 bases, with 14 bases between. As DNA, the CDR3 is TGTGCCAGCAGTTACACCCCCAGGGGGGGGACCCAGTACTTC. It yields the protein CASSYTPRGGTQYF.

The CDR3 region has the DNA TGTGCCAGCAGGGGCGGGGACAGGGACTATGGCTACACCTTC. Translated: CASRGGDRDYGYTF. This rearrangement joins TRBV28 to TRBJ1-2; the match to TRBD1 covers 9 bases. Germline-derived CDR1 and CDR2 are MDHEN and SYDVKM. CDR3 size: 14 residues. V lost 6 bases to trimming and J lost 3 bases; unmatched junction nucleotides: 5.

The chain joins TRBV27 to TRBJ2-2; 12 bases align to TRBD1. Germline CDR1 MNHEY, CDR2 SMNVEV (reference sequence). CDR3 length: 19 residues. V lost 5 bases to trimming and J lost 0 bases; unmatched junction nucleotides: 10. The CDR3 sequence: CASSRFGTGGTTNTGELFF. The CDR3 DNA is TGTGCCAGCAGTAGATTCGGGACAGGGGGCACCACGAACACCGGGGAGCTGTTTTTT.

This chain uses TRBV5-5 with TRBJ1-2; tentatively, D is TRBD1 (6 bases). Trimming took 0 bases from V and 0 from J, leaving 9 bases between them. CDR1 and CDR2 (germline): SGHKS, YYEKEE (reference sequence). The CDR3 loop spans 15 amino acids. CDR3: CASSLGTDANYGYTF. The CDR3 DNA reads as TGTGCCAGCAGCTTGGGGACAGATGCTAACTATGGCTACACCTTC. The complete variable domain, with remaining parts taken from reference TRBV5-5 and TRBJ1-2, reads DAGVTQSPTHLIKTRGQQVTLRCSPISGHKSVSWYQQVLGQGPQFIFQYYEKEERGRGNFPDRFSARQFPNYSSELNVNALLLGDSALYLCASSLGTDANYGYTFGSGTRLTVV.

This clone has a handful of counts. This CDR3 is also generated by other DNA sequences in the sample. This sequence joins TRBV28 and TRBJ2-7; no clear D. The V gene lost 3 bases and the J gene lost 4 bases, with 7 bases spanning the gap. Per germline, CDR1 MDHEN and CDR2 SYDVKM. The CDR3 loop spans 12 amino acids. The CDR3 here is CASSLPGYEQYF. CDR3 DNA: TGTGCCAGCAGTTTGCCTGGATACGAGCAGTACTTC.

The chain carries TRBV5-5 and TRBJ2-7; D possibly corresponds to TRBD1 (7 bases). This CDR3 region has 16 residues. CDR1 is SGHKS, CDR2 YYEKEE, per germline (reference sequence). The V end lost 4 bases, the J end lost 1 base, and 18 bases lay between the germline ends. The CDR3: CASSLRGGAGSYEQYF. DNA for the CDR3: TGTGCCAGCAGCCTCCGAGGGGGCGCGGGATCCTACGAGCAGTACTTC.

The rearrangement uses TRBV7-9 and TRBJ2-1, with D possibly being TRBD1 (5 bases). The V and J ends lost 8 bases and 5 bases respectively, with 13 bases between them. CDR3 length: 13 residues. The germline CDR1 and CDR2 sequences are SEHNR and FQNEAQ (reference sequence). This CDR3 reads CASQGAGDNEQFF. The CDR3 region has the DNA TGTGCCAGCCAGGGTGCTGGGGACAATGAGCAGTTCTTC.

The chain combines TRBV9 with TRBJ2-3; 8 bases are shared with TRBD1. The germline V gene has CDR1 SGDLS and CDR2 YYNGEE. The CDR3 runs to 17 residues. V dropped 1 base and J dropped 0; count of bases not matched to a gene: 7. CDR3 sequence (DNA): TGTGCCAGCAGCGTACAGGGACAGGTCGGAAGCACAGATACGCAGTATTTT. Its protein product is CASSVQGQVGSTDTQYF.

This CDR3 is CATSRDLDSKYF. In DNA form, the CDR3 reads TGTGCCACCAGCAGAGATCTGGACAGCAAGTACTTC. This chain links TRBV15 with TRBJ2-7; D may be TRBD1 (6 bases). The CDR3 runs to 12 residues. V shed 0 bases and J shed 11 bases, with 11 bases lying between them. The germline gives CDR1 LNHNV, CDR2 YYDKDF (reference sequence).

This clone was recorded only once. The CDR3 here is CASTAYGDTQYF. In nucleotides, the CDR3 is TGTGCCAGCACTGCATACGGGGATACGCAGTATTTT. This sequence joins TRBV6-1 and TRBJ2-3, with D unclear. Germline-derived CDR1 and CDR2 are MNHNS and SASEGT. The CDR3 is 12 amino acids. The V and J ends lost 7 bases and 6 bases respectively, with 11 bases between them.

The chain links TRBV7-6 to TRBJ2-3; D is ambiguous. V lost 4 bases to trimming and J lost 6 bases, with 11 bases between them. Looked up from germline, CDR1 is SGHVS and CDR2 is FNYEAQ. The CDR3 is 13 residues long. CDR3 residues: CASSSPNIDTQYF. The DNA for the CDR3 is TGTGCCAGCAGCTCTCCGAATATCGATACGCAGTATTTT.

V usage is TRBV6-5 and J usage is TRBJ2-7; D is perhaps TRBD2 (5 bases). Germline assignment: CDR1 MNHEY and CDR2 SVGAGI. Between the trimmed V and J ends, which lost 0 bases and 3 bases, there was a span of 12 bases. The CDR3 sequence is 15 residues long. CDR3 nucleotides: TGTGCCAGCAGTTACTCGTCCGGGAATTTCTACGAGCAGTACTTC. It specifies CASSYSSGNFYEQYF.

On this clone: Germline and junction disagree at one end, which may indicate a read error. This chain connects TRBV29-1 to TRBJ2-1; D could derive from TRBD1 or TRBD2 (6 bases each). CDR1 and CDR2 from the germline V gene are SQVTM and ANQGSEA. The CDR3 is 10 amino acids. This CDR3 reads CSVEAGAGVF. In DNA, the CDR3 is TGCAGCGTTGAAGCGGGGGCAGGGGTCTTC.

The chain recombines TRBV11-3 with TRBJ2-7, with 8 bases matching TRBD1. The CDR3 loop spans 16 amino acids. The junction had 9 bases not matched to a gene; V was cut back by 5 bases and J by 0 bases. Germline V gives CDR1 SGHNT, CDR2 YENEEA. This CDR3 reads CASSLRTGLSSYEQYF. CDR3 in DNA: TGTGCCAGCAGCCTACGGACAGGGCTTAGCTCCTACGAGCAGTACTTC.

A note on this clone: The same CDR3 also results from other DNA sequences found in this sample. The chain recombines TRBV6-5 with TRBJ2-1; D unclear. This CDR3 comprises 11 residues. V lost 4 bases to trimming and J lost 7 bases, with 5 bases between them. The germline gives CDR1 MNHEY, CDR2 SVGAGI. The CDR3 DNA follows: TGTGCCAGCAGTTTCAATAATGAGCAGTTCTTC. Translated, it gives CASSFNNEQFF.

The chain combines TRBV5-1 with TRBJ2-3, with unresolved D. This CDR3 has 11 amino acids. V was clipped by 5 bases and J by 2 bases, with 3 bases between them. Germline values: CDR1 SGHRS, CDR2 YFSETQ. In nucleotides, the CDR3 is TGCGCCAGCAGGGACACAGATACGCAGTATTTT. Translated, it gives CASRDTDTQYF.

V usage is TRBV27 and J usage is TRBJ1-1, with 9 bases aligning to TRBD1. This CDR3 has 14 amino acids. V dropped 6 bases and J dropped 6; count of bases not matched to a gene: 8. CDR1 is MNHEY, CDR2 SMNVEV, per germline (reference sequence). The CDR3 DNA reads TGTGCCAGCAGACAGACAGGGGGGAAAGCTGAAGCTTTCTTT. Protein sequence: CASRQTGGKAEAFF.

The genes are TRBV9 and TRBJ2-6; D is possibly TRBD1 (6 bases). Per the germline V gene, CDR1 is SGDLS and CDR2 is YYNGEE. This CDR3 is 19 amino acids long. The ends were cut back, 0 bases at V and 0 bases at J, with 16 bases in the middle. The CDR3 sequence is CASSVGPAGAHSGANVLTF. The CDR3 nucleotides read TGTGCCAGCAGCGTAGGTCCGGCAGGGGCTCACTCTGGGGCCAACGTCCTGACTTTC.

V is TRBV5-4 and J is TRBJ2-3, with 14 bases aligning to TRBD2. The CDR3 covers 17 residues. In germline, CDR1 is SGHNT, CDR2 YYREEE (reference sequence). V was clipped by 5 bases and J by 6 bases; unmatched bases: 11. CDR3 sequence reads: CASRPGTSGRQGDTQYF. As DNA, the CDR3 is TGTGCCAGCAGGCCCGGGACTAGCGGGAGACAGGGGGATACGCAGTATTTT.

A note on this clone: Other DNA sequences in this specimen translate into the identical CDR3. This sequence joins TRBV5-1 and TRBJ2-5; D gene uncertain. V was pared by 0 bases and J by 2 bases, with 8 bases between. From germline, CDR1 is SGHRS and CDR2 YFSETQ. The CDR3 consists of 14 residues. The CDR3 here is CASSLVATQETQYF. The DNA of the CDR3 is TGCGCCAGCAGCTTGGTTGCTACTCAAGAGACCCAGTACTTC.